Detailed here is one TCR beta chain. The germline gives CDR1 SGHNT, CDR2 YYREEE (reference sequence). The CDR3 length is 13 residues. V was cut by 0 bases and J by 2 bases, with 3 bases left in between. The sample originates from a study of blood T cell repertoires in COVID-19. Whole-study context: Acute-phase and convalescent COVID-19 samples originated in the United States, Italy and Spain. T cells, B-cell-depleted T cells, or PBMCs supplied cDNA or gDNA.

As originally analysed: The authors estimated nucleated cell counts from reference gene primer amplification. Assay used: immunoSEQ multiplex PCR; TCRdb lists only in-frame clones, some missing. V, J and clone size are taken as reported in that table, and D and trimming were inferred from the DNA itself. The repertoire includes under 150,000 clones, 70% to 90% of them detected once, and around 26% sits in the top ten. This clonotype was obtained from a human donor in a cohort sampled during active COVID-19. The gene calls are TRBV5-4 and TRBJ2-1; D uncertain. The sequencing input was peripheral blood. CDR3 residues: CASSLATYNEQFF. CDR3 in DNA: TGTGCCAGCAGCTTGGCCACCTACAATGAGCAGTTCTTC.